Shown below are 30 T cell receptor beta chains from a single sample sequenced in a study of blood T cells in healthy people across ages. Alongside a J-beta primer mix, a sample-barcoded 5' primer served in a second PCR lasting about 7 to 11 cycles. One entry per CDR3 protein results from TCRdb running MiXCR on the 5' RACE reads. There are about 970,000 distinct CDR3 sequences in the sample; about 53% occur only once, and about 22% lies in the top ten. The specimen sequenced was blood. These receptors came from a woman aged 55-69 years in good health.

The sample holds a few counts of this clonotype. This chain's CDR3 is CASSFPGRVETQYF. CDR3 in DNA: TGTGCCAGCAGTTTCCCCGGGAGGGTGGAGACCCAGTACTTC. This chain joins TRBV28 and TRBJ2-5; 8 positions match TRBD2. Trimming cost V 3 bases and J 5 bases; bases outside gene matches: 5. The CDR3 has 14 amino acids. Looked up from germline, CDR1 is MDHEN and CDR2 is SYDVKM.

The chain has TRBV6-5 and TRBJ2-1, with TRBD2 matching over 13 bases. The J call may not be correct, given that the DNA end is closer to TRBJ2-7. This CDR3 region has 16 residues. CDR1 and CDR2 (germline): MNHEY, SVGAGI. The CDR3 loop reads CASTLVGLAGYNEQYF. The CDR3 DNA sequence: TGTGCCAGCACCCTAGTGGGACTAGCGGGATACAATGAGCAGTACTTC.

Comment on this clonotype: A junction boundary mismatches the germline segment, possibly from a read error. This chain joins TRBV20-1 and TRBJ2-5; 9 positions match TRBD2. The J call may be faulty, since TRBJ2-7 better matches the DNA end. The CDR3 length is 15 residues. Germline V gene sequence: CDR1 DFQATT, CDR2 SNEGSKA (reference sequence). The CDR3 DNA follows: TGCAGTGCCAGAGATTCGGTGACTAGCGGCGACGAGCAGTACTTC. Translated, it gives CSARDSVTSGDEQYF.

As for this clonotype: A much bigger clone sits one base away, suggesting this may be a read error. V usage is TRBV2 and J usage is TRBJ2-1; possibly TRBD2 for D (6 bases). The CDR3 contains 15 residues. From germline, CDR1 is SNHLY and CDR2 FYNNEI. V lost 6 bases and J 4 bases, leaving 16 bases between the germline ends. This CDR3 is CASRALGGVYNEQFF. Here the CDR3 DNA reads TGTGCCAGCAGAGCGTTGGGGGGAGTATACAATGAGCAGTTCTTC.

This sequence joins TRBV7-9 and TRBJ2-7; the D gene is possibly TRBD2 (6 bases). In germline, CDR1 is SEHNR, CDR2 FQNEAQ (reference sequence). The CDR3 sequence is 14 residues long. V lost 3 bases and J lost 4, with 13 bases in between. In DNA form, the CDR3 reads TGTGCCAGCAGCTTCGGGGGAGGTTATTACGAGCAGTACTTC. It is translated as CASSFGGGYYEQYF.

V gene TRBV4-3 combines with J gene TRBJ2-3; no reliable D call. This CDR3 contains 16 residues. Germline assignment: CDR1 LGHNA and CDR2 YSLEER. Trimming took off 4 bases at V and 7 bases at J, with 21 bases between the two ends. The CDR3 coding sequence is TGCGCCAGCAGCCTGGAACTCCATGAACGTTCGAATACGCAGTATTTT. This gives the protein CASSLELHERSNTQYF.

V usage is TRBV20-1 and J usage is TRBJ2-7; weak D call: TRBD2 (5 bases). The CDR3 runs 16 residues. With 1 base removed from V and 2 bases from J, the gap between germline ends came to 18 bases. Per germline, CDR1 DFQATT and CDR2 SNEGSKA (reference sequence). The CDR3 coding sequence is TGCAGTGCTAGAGCTCATCGTGCTGGCGGGCCCTACGAGCAGTACTTC. Amino acid sequence: CSARAHRAGGPYEQYF.

The CDR3 spells CASTPTERGEQFF. The CDR3 bases are TGTGCCAGCACCCCAACGGAGCGGGGTGAGCAGTTCTTC. The J gene is TRBJ2-1, the V gene TRBV2, with 7 bases identical to TRBD2. V was pared by 7 bases and J by 9 bases, with 9 bases of the junction left unmatched. The CDR3 length is 13 residues. Germline CDR1 SNHLY, CDR2 FYNNEI.

This chain joins TRBV28 and TRBJ1-5, with D uncertain. V shed 7 bases and J shed 3 bases, with 10 bases lying between them. This CDR3 comprises 13 residues. CDR1 and CDR2 (germline): MDHEN, SYDVKM. CDR3 bases: TGTGCCAGCAAGGGTAACCTCAATCAGCCCCAGCATTTT. Its protein product is CASKGNLNQPQHF.

This chain links TRBV12-3 or TRBV12-4 with TRBJ2-5, with D perhaps TRBD2 (6 bases). V was shortened by 5 bases and J by 2 bases, with 12 bases between the two germline ends. The CDR3 runs to 14 residues. The DNA of the CDR3 is TGTGCCAGCAGTCCTAGCGAGCCTCAAGAGACCCAGTACTTC. It translates to CASSPSEPQETQYF.

This clonotype was recorded a few times. The V call is TRBV14, the J call TRBJ2-3; TRBD2 matches 9 bases. Unmatched junction bases numbered 5, after V lost 0 bases and J lost 1 base. The CDR3 loop spans 17 amino acids. The germline V gene encodes CDR1 SGHDN and CDR2 FVKESK. CDR3 in DNA: TGTGCCAGCAGCCAAGAAACTAGCGGGTCTCGCACAGATACGCAGTATTTT. Its protein product is CASSQETSGSRTDTQYF.

This clonotype has at least ten counts. A read error may account for a junction end that differs from germline. The V call is TRBV6-5, the J call TRBJ2-1, with D possibly TRBD2 on 5 matching bases. Germline-derived CDR1 and CDR2 are MNHEY and SVGAGI. The CDR3 runs to 13 residues. CDR3 nucleotide sequence: TGTGCCAGCAGTGACTCTGGAGCGGATGAGCAGTTCTTC. Protein sequence: CASSDSGADEQFF.

This chain connects TRBV20-1 to TRBJ2-1; 16 positions match TRBD2. CDR3 length equals 15 residues. Germline CDR1 is DFQATT and CDR2 is SNEGSKA (reference sequence). V shed 6 bases, J shed 9 bases, and the junction held 8 bases outside the gene matches. CDR3 in amino acids: CSAAGTSGRGSEQFF. The CDR3 DNA follows: TGCAGTGCAGCCGGGACTAGCGGGAGGGGGAGTGAGCAGTTCTTC.

The chain couples TRBV28 to TRBJ2-7; D unclear. The DNA end is a closer match to TRBJ2-5, so the J assignment may be wrong. The germline V gene has CDR1 MDHEN and CDR2 SYDVKM. The CDR3 is 14 residues long. CDR3 region: CASTPLTEEETQYF. The CDR3 region has the DNA TGTGCCAGCACCCCCTTGACCGAAGAAGAGACCCAGTACTTC.

The V call is TRBV5-1, the J call TRBJ2-5; TRBD1 matches 11 bases. J lost 4 bases, V lost 7 bases, and 6 bases had no gene match. The CDR3 has 14 residues. Germline-derived CDR1 and CDR2 are SGHRS and YFSETQ. The CDR3: CASSTGTGGETQYF. Written as DNA, the CDR3 is TGCGCCAGCTCGACCGGGACAGGGGGAGAGACCCAGTACTTC.

The V and J genes are TRBV21-1 and TRBJ2-5; TRBD2, as called in the table, went unchecked against the DNA. TRBV21-1 is a known pseudogene. The length of the CDR3 is 17 residues. CDR3 DNA sequence: TGTGCCAGCAGCAAAGCTCTTCAGCGGGCCGCCCAAGAGACCCAGTACTTC. This translates into CASSKALQRAAQETQYF.

This clonotype has more than one count but fewer than ten. The genes are TRBV6-6 and TRBJ2-3, with D unresolved. This CDR3 region has 13 residues. The V and J ends lost 7 bases and 6 bases respectively, with 14 bases between them. Germline assignment: CDR1 MNHNY and CDR2 SVGAGI (reference sequence). DNA of the CDR3: TGTGCCAGCAAGGTTCCGGGCAAGGATACGCAGTATTTT. Protein sequence: CASKVPGKDTQYF.

The rearrangement links TRBV12-3 or TRBV12-4 to TRBJ2-3, with 8 bases identical to TRBD2. V dropped 5 bases and J dropped 2; count of bases not matched to a gene: 6. The CDR3 loop spans 15 amino acids. The CDR3 reads CASSPFGGVTDTQYF. CDR3 DNA: TGTGCCAGCAGTCCCTTCGGGGGGGTCACAGATACGCAGTATTTT.

The chain couples TRBV2 to TRBJ2-3; 8 bases agree with TRBD1. Per the germline V gene, CDR1 is SNHLY and CDR2 is FYNNEI. Trimming removed 8 bases from V and 0 bases from J; junction bases left unmatched: 4. The CDR3 has 14 amino acids. The DNA for the CDR3 is TGTGCCAGCGGAAGGACAGGGAGCACAGATACGCAGTATTTT. Translation gives CASGRTGSTDTQYF.

The rearrangement uses TRBV28 and TRBJ2-3, with D perhaps TRBD2 (6 bases). Germline values: CDR1 MDHEN, CDR2 SYDVKM. V shed 7 bases and J shed 1 base, with 12 bases lying between them. The length of the CDR3 is 14 residues. The CDR3 here is CASTTAGRTDTQYF. In DNA form, the CDR3 reads TGTGCCAGCACGACGGCGGGACGCACAGATACGCAGTATTTT.

V is TRBV7-2 and J is TRBJ2-5; 7 bases match TRBD1. With 5 bases clipped from V and 4 bases from J, the junction kept 13 bases outside the gene matches. The CDR3 length is 16 residues. Germline lookup yields CDR1 SGHTA and CDR2 FQGNSA. CDR3 nucleotides: TGTGCCAGCAGCCAAGCCAGGGGGAGAGTGGTAGAGACCCAGTACTTC. It translates to CASSQARGRVVETQYF. The full variable domain, its missing parts supplied by reference TRBV7-2 and TRBJ2-5, is GAGVSQSPSNKVTEKGKDVELRCDPISGHTALYWYRQSLGQGLEFLIYFQGNSAPDKSGLPSDRFSAERTGGSVSTLTIQRTQQEDSAVYLCASSQARGRVVETQYFGPGTRLLVL.

V gene TRBV12-3 or TRBV12-4 combines with J gene TRBJ2-5, with D unclear. The J call may not be correct, given that the DNA end is closer to TRBJ2-7. The CDR3 length is 14 residues. The CDR3 here is CASSPLGPSHEQYF. CDR3 in DNA: TGTGCCAGCAGTCCCCTGGGCCCCTCGCACGAGCAGTACTTC.

The chain carries TRBV7-2 and TRBJ1-4; D is perhaps TRBD1 (5 bases). The CDR3 totals 15 residues. From germline, CDR1 is SGHTA and CDR2 FQGNSA. V shed 1 base and J shed 6 bases, with 12 bases lying between them. As DNA, the CDR3 is TGTGCCAGCAGCTTAGTCGGGACGTCCTATGAAAAACTGTTTTTT. Its translation is CASSLVGTSYEKLFF. The full variable domain, completed using reference TRBV7-2 and TRBJ1-4, is GAGVSQSPSNKVTEKGKDVELRCDPISGHTALYWYRQSLGQGLEFLIYFQGNSAPDKSGLPSDRFSAERTGGSVSTLTIQRTQQEDSAVYLCASSLVGTSYEKLFFGSGTQLSVL.

This clonotype was detected once. The chain links TRBV24-1 to TRBJ2-1; D is possibly TRBD1 (6 bases). The germline V gene encodes CDR1 KGHDR and CDR2 SFDVKD. The V gene lost 4 bases and the J gene lost 8 bases, with 14 bases spanning the gap. The length of the CDR3 is 14 residues. CDR3 region: CATSDPSRGHEQFF. In DNA, the CDR3 is TGTGCCACCAGTGACCCCTCCAGGGGCCATGAGCAGTTCTTC.

With regard to this clonotype: A much larger clone is a single base away; this may be a read error. The rearrangement joins TRBV25-1 to TRBJ2-7; maybe TRBD1 (6 bases). Germline V lookup: CDR1 MGHDK, CDR2 SYGVNS. Trimming removed 8 bases at V and 6 bases at J, with 23 bases between. The CDR3 contains 15 residues. CDR3 protein: CASVPGAGDVSEQYF. CDR3 sequence (DNA): TGTGCCAGCGTCCCCGGGGCAGGGGACGTCAGCGAGCAGTACTTC.

This rearrangement joins TRBV5-1 to TRBJ2-7, with D hard to call. This CDR3 has 15 amino acids. Germline V gene lookup returns CDR1 SGHRS and CDR2 YFSETQ. V was pared by 4 bases and J by 2 bases, with 16 bases between. The CDR3 DNA reads as TGCGCCAGCAGCATTGACCCCGTGGCTACCTACGAGCAGTACTTC. Protein product: CASSIDPVATYEQYF.

The rearrangement links TRBV19 to TRBJ2-5; 14 bases match TRBD2. CDR3 length equals 18 residues. V dropped 3 bases and J dropped 3; count of bases not matched to a gene: 9. Germline assignment: CDR1 LNHDA and CDR2 SQIVND (reference sequence). CDR3 nucleotide sequence: TGTGCCAGTAGTATTGATGGACTAGCGGGGGGAACGAAAGAGACCCAGTACTTC. It yields the protein CASSIDGLAGGTKETQYF. The full variable domain, completed using reference TRBV19 and TRBJ2-5, is DGGITQSPKYLFRKEGQNVTLSCEQNLNHDAMYWYRQDPGQGLRLIYYSQIVNDFQKGDIAEGYSVSREKKESFPLTVTSAQKNPTAFYLCASSIDGLAGGTKETQYFGPGTRLLVL.

This chain links TRBV5-1 with TRBJ1-1; D unresolved. Trimming cost V 2 bases and J 5 bases, with 13 bases left between them. This CDR3 is 14 amino acids long. The germline gives CDR1 SGHRS, CDR2 YFSETQ. CDR3 nucleotides: TGCGCCAGCAGCTTCGGCGTCGAACGGACTGAAGCTTTCTTT. The encoded protein is CASSFGVERTEAFF.

The V and J genes are TRBV7-2 and TRBJ2-1, with 7 nucleotides matching TRBD2. V shed 1 base, J shed 6 bases, and the junction held 6 bases outside the gene matches. This CDR3 has 15 amino acids. In germline, CDR1 is SGHTA, CDR2 FQGNSA. The CDR3 DNA follows: TGTGCCAGCAGCTTAGTTCCCCGGACTAGCAATGAGCAGTTCTTC. Amino acids: CASSLVPRTSNEQFF.

The chain has TRBV18 and TRBJ1-5; D not resolved. The V and J ends lost 6 bases and 1 base respectively, with 10 bases between them. Germline V lookup: CDR1 KGHSH, CDR2 LQKENI. There are 14 residues in the CDR3. This CDR3 reads CASSLSDSNQPQHF. CDR3 nucleotide sequence: TGTGCCAGCTCGCTCTCCGACAGCAATCAGCCCCAGCATTTT. The whole variable domain, filled in from reference TRBV18 and TRBJ1-5, reads NAGVMQNPRHLVRRRGQEARLRCSPMKGHSHVYWYRQLPEEGLKFMVYLQKENIIDESGMPKERFSAEFPKEGPSILRIQQVVRGDSAAYFCASSLSDSNQPQHFGDGTRLSIL.